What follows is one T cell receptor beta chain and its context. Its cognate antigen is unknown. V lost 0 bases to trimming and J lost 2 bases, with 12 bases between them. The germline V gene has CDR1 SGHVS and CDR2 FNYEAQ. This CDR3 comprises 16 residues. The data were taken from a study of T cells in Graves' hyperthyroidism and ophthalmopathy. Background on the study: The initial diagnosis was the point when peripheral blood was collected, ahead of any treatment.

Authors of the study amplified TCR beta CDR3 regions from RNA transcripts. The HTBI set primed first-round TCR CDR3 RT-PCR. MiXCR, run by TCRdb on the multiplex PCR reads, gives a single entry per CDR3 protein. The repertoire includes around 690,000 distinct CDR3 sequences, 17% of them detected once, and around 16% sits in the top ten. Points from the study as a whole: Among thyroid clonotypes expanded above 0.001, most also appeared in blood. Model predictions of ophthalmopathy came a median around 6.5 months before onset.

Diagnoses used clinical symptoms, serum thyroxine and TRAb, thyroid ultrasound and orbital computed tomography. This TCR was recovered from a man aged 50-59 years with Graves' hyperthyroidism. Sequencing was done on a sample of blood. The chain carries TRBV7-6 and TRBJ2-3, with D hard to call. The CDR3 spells CASSLALGSNTDTQYF. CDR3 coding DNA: TGTGCCAGCAGCTTAGCGCTGGGGTCCAACACAGATACGCAGTATTTT.